The present T cell receptor (beta chain) was sequenced within a study of blood T cell repertoires in COVID-19. As for the study in general: COVID-19 samples, acute and convalescent, were from the United States, Italy and Spain. In each case, the material was cDNA or gDNA derived from T cells, B-cell-depleted T cells, or PBMCs.

V gave up 1 base and J gave up 3 bases; unmatched junction bases: 3. The germline CDR1 and CDR2 sequences are SNHLY and FYNNEI. This CDR3 is 15 amino acids long. In the authors' workflow: Reference gene primer amplification yielded estimated nucleated cell counts. The method was immunoSEQ multiplex PCR; TCRdb's version includes in-frame clones alone and lacks a portion of them. Clone size and V and J calls were adopted from that table, with D and trimming inferred from the DNA. This table holds 150,000 to 200,000 clones, around 80% found once. This rearrangement joins TRBV2 to TRBJ2-3, with TRBD2 matching over 8 bases. The sequencing input was peripheral blood. This sequence was found in a woman of 80 years or more with active or convalescent COVID-19. The DNA of the CDR3 is TGTGCCAGCAGTGAAGGGACGGGGGGGACAGATACGCAGTATTTT. Encoded protein: CASSEGTGGTDTQYF.